This T cell receptor beta chain appears in the sequencing data of a study of T cell responses to AZD1222 COVID-19 vaccine. On this clone: Its matching antigen is unknown.

The ends lost 3 bases at V and 8 bases at J; junction bases unmatched: 8. This CDR3 is 16 amino acids long. CDR1 and CDR2 from the germline V gene are KGHSH and LQKENI. The assay was immunoSEQ multiplex PCR, and TCRdb's table has in-frame clones only and misses some. The repertoire holds 150,000 to 200,000 clones, with approximately 92% as singletons. Regarding the study as a whole: Donors were mostly white British, more females; clonal diversity possibly underestimated. In the spike-specific TCR repertoire, nearly half reportedly target unmutated variant regions.

This clonotype originated in an adult who received the MenACWY meningococcal vaccine as a control. Here the sequenced sample was peripheral blood, taken 28 days after the second dose of the MenACWY control vaccine. The chain joins TRBV18 to TRBJ2-1; TRBD2 aligns across 12 bases. The CDR3 DNA follows: TGTGCCAGCTCACCTAAACTAGCGGGAGGTGGAGATGAGCAGTTCTTC. Translating gives CASSPKLAGGGDEQFF. Variable domain in full (rest from reference TRBV18 and TRBJ2-1): NAGVMQNPRHLVRRRGQEARLRCSPMKGHSHVYWYRQLPEEGLKFMVYLQKENIIDESGMPKERFSAEFPKEGPSILRIQQVVRGDSAAYFCASSPKLAGGGDEQFFGPGTRLTVL.